The TCR beta chain described here comes from a study of CD8 T cells in Susac syndrome (dated by TCRdb to the late 2010s). In terms of the full investigation: Repertoire sequencing was used to test whether CD8+ T cell activation and differentiation in Susac syndrome was antigen driven. The study compared CD8+ T cell repertoire clonality among 12 healthy donors, roughly 14 Susac syndrome patients and around 16 multiple sclerosis patients. What the research found in general, with its limitations: The TCR sequencing and HLA analysis was acknowledged to have included a relatively small number of individuals.

RNA was extracted using the RNeasy kit, and about 0.45 to 1 ug of the RNA was reverse transcribed with random hexamers. The immunoSEQ multiplex PCR assay, which covers 54 Vbeta and 13 Jbeta segments, was used to amplify TCR beta CDR3 regions. PCR amplification bias was corrected by using a synthetic template baseline for primer optimization and computational correction. The published analysis was carried out like this. Reads were annotated to V, D and J genes according to IMGT and were analyzed with immunoSEQ Analyzer, with only productive sequences retained. Clonality was calculated as one minus the Shannon entropy normalized by log2 of the number of productive unique sequences. Public and private clones were assessed among the 100 most prevalent clones of each patient and control. Clones were defined as Susac-specific when absent from the healthy and MS cohorts, from some 1,100 published viral clones and from other ImmuneACCESS disease sequences. TCRdb cleaned the public reads at Q25 with fastp, built clones with MiXCR and kept in-frame beta chains. Identical CDR3 proteins give one entry, which carries the most common genes and DNA. These V and J calls are TCRdb output, not the study's own analysis. The sample records roughly 50,000 distinct CDR3 sequences, 80% to 95% of which are singletons. The top ten constitute approximately 0.53% of the sample.

Peripheral blood CD8+ and CD4+ T cells from healthy donors, Susac syndrome patients and multiple sclerosis patients were profiled by high-throughput TCR beta sequencing. Healthy donors were age- and sex-matched controls. Bulk CD8+ and CD4+ T cells were purified magnetically by negative isolation, whereas CD8+ TEMRA cells were enriched by FACS. Blood was collected in EDTA tubes and processed within 24 hours, with PBMCs isolated through density gradient centrifugation. PBMCs intended for TCR sequencing were cryopreserved in liquid nitrogen and were subsequently thawed in a 37 degrees C water bath. The sorted or isolated CD4+, CD8+ and CD8+ TEMRA cells reached a purity of at least 90%. To note about this clonotype: What this receptor recognizes is not known. No base quality values were provided; no much bigger clone lies one nucleotide off.

Reading the germline V gene (reference sequence) gives CDR1 MNHEY and CDR2 SMNVEV. Including cysteine and phenylalanine, the CDR3 has 14 amino acids. The CDR3 DNA has 42 bases and is translated from base 1. V is cut back by 5 bases and J by 6 bases, with 5 bases in the junction unmatched. The chain was built from TRBV27 and TRBJ2-7, and TRBD2 aligns with 12 junction nucleotides. The specimen was CD8+ T cells from PBMCs. The clonotype originates from a human donor in good health. CDR3 loop: CASSPSGLAGEQYF. In nucleotides, the sequence is TGTGCCAGCAGTCCCTCGGGACTAGCGGGCGAGCAGTACTTC.